Listed below are T cell receptor beta chains from one sample, sequenced in a study of blood T cell repertoires in COVID-19. Assay used: immunoSEQ multiplex PCR; TCRdb lists only in-frame clones, some missing. The sample holds around 140,000 clones, 81% seen once. The sample was peripheral blood. Receptor source: a woman aged 55-69 years with active or convalescent COVID-19. CDR3s include the opening cysteine and the closing phenylalanine or tryptophan. The D gene is left open where the match is weak. The size entry is marked missing in some rows and otherwise reads once, few, many or a size class.

J: TRBJ2-7; D: NA; size: NA; V: TRBV28; DNA: TGTGCCAGCAGCTTAGGCCGGGACTGGGACCTTTACGAGCAGTACTTC; CDR3: CASSLGRDWDLYEQYF
J: TRBJ2-2; D: TRBD2; size: few; V: TRBV5-4; DNA: TGTGCCAGCAGCCTCGGCACTAGCGGATTTGGCGGGGAGCTGTTTTTT; CDR3: CASSLGTSGFGGELFF
J: TRBJ2-2; D: NA; size: NA; V: TRBV6-2/TRBV6-3; DNA: TGTGCCAGCAGTTACTCGAGGAGTACCGGGGAGCTGTTTTTT; CDR3: CASSYSRSTGELFF
J: TRBJ1-2; D: NA; size: NA; V: TRBV2; DNA: TGTGCCAGCAGGCCCACAGGGTTCTATGGCTACACCTTC; CDR3: CASRPTGFYGYTF
J: TRBJ2-3; D: TRBD1; size: NA; V: TRBV18; DNA: TGTGCCAGCTCACCCATGACAGGGGCGTTCACAGATACGCAGTATTTT; CDR3: CASSPMTGAFTDTQYF
J: TRBJ1-5; D: TRBD1; size: NA; V: TRBV7-9; DNA: TGTGCCAGCAGCCAAACGACAGGGGAAGGCAATCAGCCCCAGCATTTT; CDR3: CASSQTTGEGNQPQHF
J: TRBJ1-1; D: NA; size: NA; V: TRBV5-4; DNA: TGTGCCAGCAGCTTGCAGATGAACACTGAAGCTTTCTTT; CDR3: CASSLQMNTEAFF
J: TRBJ1-6; D: TRBD1; size: NA; V: TRBV28; DNA: TGTGCCAGCGGGACAGGGGGCGTTTCACCCCTCCACTTT; CDR3: CASGTGGVSPLHF
J: TRBJ1-1; D: NA; size: few; V: TRBV5-1; DNA: TGCGCCAGCAGAGCCGGGAATGAGCGGTGGACTGAAGCTTTCTTT; CDR3: CASRAGNERWTEAFF
J: TRBJ1-4; D: NA; size: NA; V: TRBV2; DNA: TGTGCCAGCAGTTTTAAACCAGGGGCAACTAATGAAAAACTGTTTTTT; CDR3: CASSFKPGATNEKLFF
J: TRBJ1-2; D: TRBD1; size: NA; V: TRBV9; DNA: TGTGCCAGCAGCTTAACAGGGGGTGGAGGCTACACCTTC; CDR3: CASSLTGGGGYTF
J: TRBJ2-3; D: TRBD1; size: NA; V: TRBV4-1; DNA: TGCGCCAGCAGCCGAGGACAGGTGGTGGCCTCTAGCACAGATACGCAGTATTTT; CDR3: CASSRGQVVASSTDTQYF
J: TRBJ2-2; D: NA; size: NA; V: TRBV4-2; DNA: TGTGCCAGCAGCCAAGCTGAGGGAGAGGACACCGGGGAGCTGTTTTTT; CDR3: CASSQAEGEDTGELFF
J: TRBJ1-5; D: NA; size: NA; V: TRBV5-1; DNA: TGCGCCAGCAGCTCTCTTCCCAATAGGGGTCAGCCCCAGCATTTT; CDR3: CASSSLPNRGQPQHF
J: TRBJ1-2; D: NA; size: NA; V: TRBV5-1; DNA: TGCGCCAGCTCATCTAGAGGGGGGGAATATGGCTACACCTTC; CDR3: CASSSRGGEYGYTF
J: TRBJ1-6; D: NA; size: NA; V: TRBV14; DNA: TGTGCCAGCAGCCAAAAGTTGACAGTTAATTCACCCCTCCACTTT; CDR3: CASSQKLTVNSPLHF
J: TRBJ1-5; D: TRBD1; size: NA; V: TRBV27; DNA: TGTGCCAGCAGTTTGTCGGGACAGGGGTACAATCAGCCCCAGCATTTT; CDR3: CASSLSGQGYNQPQHF
J: TRBJ1-1; D: NA; size: few; V: TRBV12-3/TRBV12-4; DNA: TGTGCCAGCAGATTGGACACAAACACTGAAGCTTTCTTT; CDR3: CASRLDTNTEAFF
J: TRBJ2-5; D: TRBD1; size: NA; V: TRBV27; DNA: TGTGCCAGCAGTTTAGTCTCAGGGGGCGGGGAGACCCAGTACTTC; CDR3: CASSLVSGGGETQYF
J: TRBJ1-4; D: NA; size: NA; V: TRBV11-2; DNA: TGTGCCAGCAGCTTAGCGAGGGTAGAAAAACTGTTTTTT; CDR3: CASSLARVEKLFF
J: TRBJ1-2; D: TRBD1; size: NA; V: TRBV28; DNA: TGTGCCAGCAGTTTCTTGGACAGGGGGCGTTCCGGCTACACCTTC; CDR3: CASSFLDRGRSGYTF
J: TRBJ1-2; D: TRBD1; size: NA; V: TRBV2; DNA: TGTGCCAGCAGCATCGTACAGGGGGTACATGGCTACACCTTC; CDR3: CASSIVQGVHGYTF
J: TRBJ2-5; D: TRBD2; size: NA; V: TRBV2; DNA: TGTGCCAGCAGTGCCGGACTAGCGGGAGCCGAGACCCAGTACTTC; CDR3: CASSAGLAGAETQYF
J: TRBJ2-5; D: TRBD1; size: NA; V: TRBV5-4; DNA: TGTGCCAGCAGCTTTGACAGGGGGCAACAAGAGACCCAGTACTTC; CDR3: CASSFDRGQQETQYF
J: TRBJ2-6; D: TRBD1; size: once; V: TRBV5-4; DNA: TGTGCCAGCAGCCCGGCACAGGGGGCATCCGGGGCCAACGTCCTGACTTTC; CDR3: CASSPAQGASGANVLTF
J: TRBJ2-1; D: NA; size: NA; V: TRBV4-3; DNA: TGCGCCAGCAGCCAAGATTACGGGGGCTCCTACAATGAGCAGTTCTTC; CDR3: CASSQDYGGSYNEQFF
J: TRBJ1-2; D: TRBD1; size: NA; V: TRBV7-9; DNA: TGTGCCAGCAGCGTAGGGACAGCCTATGGCTACACCTTC; CDR3: CASSVGTAYGYTF
J: TRBJ2-5; D: NA; size: NA; V: TRBV6-5; DNA: TGTGCCAGCAGTTACTCAGGGGTACAGGCCCAGTACTTC; CDR3: CASSYSGVQAQYF
J: TRBJ1-4; D: NA; size: NA; V: TRBV30; DNA: TGTGCCTGGAGTTGGAACAGAAAAGCTGAAAAACTGTTTTTT; CDR3: CAWSWNRKAEKLFF
J: TRBJ1-4; D: NA; size: NA; V: TRBV29-1; DNA: TGCAGCGTTGAAGGTCCAGGGCGTTCAACTAATGAAAAACTGTTTTTT; CDR3: CSVEGPGRSTNEKLFF
J: TRBJ1-4; D: NA; size: NA; V: TRBV18; DNA: TGTGCCAGCTCACCAGATAACAACAGCACTAATGAAAAACTGTTTTTT; CDR3: CASSPDNNSTNEKLFF
J: TRBJ2-7; D: NA; size: NA; V: TRBV6-2/TRBV6-3; DNA: TGTGCCAGCAGTTACCCTGACAGCCTCTACGAGCAGTACTTC; CDR3: CASSYPDSLYEQYF
J: TRBJ1-2; D: NA; size: few; V: TRBV2; DNA: TGTGCCAGCAGTGAAGGGTGGTTAGGGGCTAACTATGGCTACACCTTC; CDR3: CASSEGWLGANYGYTF
J: TRBJ1-6; D: TRBD1; size: NA; V: TRBV6-6; DNA: TGTGCCAGCAGTTACTCTCAGGGGGACTCACCCCTCCACTTT; CDR3: CASSYSQGDSPLHF
J: TRBJ1-2; D: TRBD1; size: NA; V: TRBV7-8; DNA: TGTGCCAGCAGCACCCCCTGGCTACAGGGGGATAACTATGGCTACACCTTC; CDR3: CASSTPWLQGDNYGYTF
J: TRBJ2-1; D: TRBD2; size: NA; V: TRBV5-1; DNA: TGCGCCAGCAGCCCGGACGTCGGGGGGGCCGGGGGTGAGCAGTTCTTC; CDR3: CASSPDVGGAGGEQFF
J: TRBJ2-3; D: NA; size: NA; V: TRBV19; DNA: TGTGCCAGCGTCTTAGCGGGCACAGATACGCAGTATTTT; CDR3: CASVLAGTDTQYF
J: TRBJ1-4; D: NA; size: NA; V: TRBV19; DNA: TGTGCCAGTACCCCGGTGGACAGTTGGGGTGAAAAACTGTTTTTT; CDR3: CASTPVDSWGEKLFF
J: TRBJ2-4; D: TRBD1; size: NA; V: TRBV2; DNA: TGTGCCACCAAACGGGACAGGGGGGAAAACATTCAGTACTTC; CDR3: CATKRDRGENIQYF
J: TRBJ1-2; D: TRBD1; size: NA; V: TRBV7-2; DNA: TGTGCCAGCAGCTTAGGGGTGACAGGGGGCTACACCTTC; CDR3: CASSLGVTGGYTF
J: TRBJ2-7; D: TRBD1; size: NA; V: TRBV5-1; DNA: TGCGCCAGCAGCTCCGGGACAGGGGCCTACGAGCAGTACTTC; CDR3: CASSSGTGAYEQYF
J: TRBJ2-5; D: NA; size: NA; V: TRBV19; DNA: TGTGCCAGTAGTATCGACAGCGTCGGTCAAGAGACCCAGTACTTC; CDR3: CASSIDSVGQETQYF
J: TRBJ2-3; D: TRBD2; size: NA; V: TRBV4-1; DNA: TGCGCCAGCAGCCCAGCCTCCTGGGACTACACAGATACGCAGTATTTT; CDR3: CASSPASWDYTDTQYF
J: TRBJ2-1; D: TRBD2; size: NA; V: TRBV19; DNA: TGTGCCAGTAGTACGCCGGGACTAAATGCCCTCAATGAGCAGTTCTTC; CDR3: CASSTPGLNALNEQFF
J: TRBJ2-1; D: TRBD2; size: once; V: TRBV4-1; DNA: TGCGCCAGCAGCCAAGCAGCGGGGGGGCTGCATGAGCAGTTCTTC; CDR3: CASSQAAGGLHEQFF
J: TRBJ2-3; D: TRBD1; size: few; V: TRBV5-1; DNA: TGCGCCAGCGAACGGGGGACAGGCCGCACAGATACGCAGTATTTT; CDR3: CASERGTGRTDTQYF
J: TRBJ2-2; D: TRBD1; size: NA; V: TRBV7-8; DNA: TGTGCCAGCAGCCCCAAGGACAGGCACTCCCCCCAAACCGGGGAGCTGTTTTTT; CDR3: CASSPKDRHSPQTGELFF
J: TRBJ2-1; D: TRBD2; size: NA; V: TRBV7-2; DNA: TGTGCCAGCAGCTTAAGGTTTCTAGCGGGAGGGCCCCAGTTCTTC; CDR3: CASSLRFLAGGPQFF
J: TRBJ2-1; D: NA; size: once; V: TRBV28; DNA: TGTGCCAGCAGTTCCCAGGTTGGGAATGAGCAGTTCTTC; CDR3: CASSSQVGNEQFF
J: TRBJ2-7; D: TRBD2; size: NA; V: TRBV4-2; DNA: TGTGCCAGCAGCCATATACTAGCGGGAGGGCCTCAATACGAGCAGTACTTC; CDR3: CASSHILAGGPQYEQYF
J: TRBJ1-1; D: TRBD1; size: once; V: TRBV5-5; DNA: TGTGCCAGCAGCTTTAATATGGGACAGGGGGCGACCACTGAAGCTTTCTTT; CDR3: CASSFNMGQGATTEAFF
J: TRBJ2-1; D: NA; size: NA; V: TRBV19; DNA: TGTGCCAGTAGTGTAGCTAGGAATTCCTACAATGAGCAGTTCTTC; CDR3: CASSVARNSYNEQFF
J: TRBJ2-2; D: NA; size: NA; V: TRBV5-5; DNA: TGTGCCAGCAGTTTGGGCCTCGGGGGCGGGGAGCTGTTTTTT; CDR3: CASSLGLGGGELFF
J: TRBJ1-1; D: TRBD1; size: NA; V: TRBV28; DNA: TGTGCCAGCAGTTTATGGGGACAGGGCGTGAACACTGAAGCTTTCTTT; CDR3: CASSLWGQGVNTEAFF
J: TRBJ2-1; D: NA; size: NA; V: TRBV18; DNA: TGTGCCAGCTCACTTTCCCGACAGAGCTCGGATGAGCAGTTCTTC; CDR3: CASSLSRQSSDEQFF